This T cell receptor beta chain appears in the sequencing data of a study of blood T cell repertoires in COVID-19. Before being deemed recovered, Cohort 3 donors had two negative PCRs, clearance, or symptom resolution. Sequenced by immunoSEQ multiplex PCR; TCRdb stores in-frame clones only, minus some. The sample lists about 360,000 clones; roughly 86% were seen once. CDR3 length: 12 residues. V was clipped by 6 bases and J by 11 bases; unmatched bases: 9. This chain uses TRBV12-3 or TRBV12-4 with TRBJ1-1; 7 bases line up with TRBD1. The TCR comes from a man aged 25 to 45 who had recovered from COVID-19. The sample consisted of PBMCs or T cells enriched from blood (not recorded which). The CDR3 here is CASSPGQAKAFF. The CDR3 DNA follows: TGTGCCAGCAGCCCTGGACAGGCCAAGGCTTTCTTT.